This T cell receptor (beta chain) was profiled in a study of shared clonotypes between healthy human individuals. The study, taken as a whole, reports: Between a few donors, naive CD4 clonotypes were shared at a level of around 4.8%.

Measured with immunoSEQ multiplex PCR; TCRdb has only the in-frame clones, and not every one. The data contain hundreds of thousands of clones, around 73% of them singletons. In the case of this clone: Its target is not known.

The sequence was obtained from a woman in her twenties or thirties in good health. The sample comprised memory CD4+ T cells sorted from blood. As for subset: CD45RA-negative fraction.

The CDR3 DNA reads TGCGCCAGCAGCTCCCGGGACAGGCGATACCCCTCCTACGAGCAGTACTTC. Translating gives CASSSRDRRYPSYEQYF. The chain uses TRBV23-1 and TRBJ2-7; TRBD1 matches 8 bases. TRBV23-1 is reported as an ORF; its role is uncertain. V lost 6 bases to trimming and J lost 0 bases; unmatched junction nucleotides: 13. The CDR3 has 17 residues.